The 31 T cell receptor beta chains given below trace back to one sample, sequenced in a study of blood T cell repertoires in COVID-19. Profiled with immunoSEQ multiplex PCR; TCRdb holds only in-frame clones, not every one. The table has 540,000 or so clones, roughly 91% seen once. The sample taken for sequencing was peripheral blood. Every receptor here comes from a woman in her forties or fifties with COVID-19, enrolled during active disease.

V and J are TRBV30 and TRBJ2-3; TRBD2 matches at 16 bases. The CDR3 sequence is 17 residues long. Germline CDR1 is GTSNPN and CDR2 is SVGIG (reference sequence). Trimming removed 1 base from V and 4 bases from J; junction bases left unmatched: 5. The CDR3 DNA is TGTGCCTGGAGTGATGGGACTAGCGGGGGGGAGCCAGATACGCAGTATTTT. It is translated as CAWSDGTSGGEPDTQYF.

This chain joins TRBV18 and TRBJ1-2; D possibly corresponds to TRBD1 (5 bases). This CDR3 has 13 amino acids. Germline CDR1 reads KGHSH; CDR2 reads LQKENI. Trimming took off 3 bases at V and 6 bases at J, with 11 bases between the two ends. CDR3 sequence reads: CASSPSSGDGYTF. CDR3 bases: TGTGCCAGCTCACCTTCGTCGGGGGATGGCTACACCTTC.

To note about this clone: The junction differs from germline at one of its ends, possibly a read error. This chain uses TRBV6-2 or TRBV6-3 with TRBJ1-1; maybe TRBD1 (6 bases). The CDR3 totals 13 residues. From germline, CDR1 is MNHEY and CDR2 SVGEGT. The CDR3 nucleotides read TGTGCCAGCAGTTACTCGGGGGGGGCTGAGGCTTTCTTT. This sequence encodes CASSYSGGAEAFF.

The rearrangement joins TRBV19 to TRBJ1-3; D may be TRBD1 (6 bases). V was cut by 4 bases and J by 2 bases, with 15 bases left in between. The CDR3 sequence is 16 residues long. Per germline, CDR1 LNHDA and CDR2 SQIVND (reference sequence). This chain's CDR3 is CASSNWISGAGNTIYF. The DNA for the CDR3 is TGTGCCAGTAGTAATTGGATTTCAGGGGCTGGAAACACCATATATTTT.

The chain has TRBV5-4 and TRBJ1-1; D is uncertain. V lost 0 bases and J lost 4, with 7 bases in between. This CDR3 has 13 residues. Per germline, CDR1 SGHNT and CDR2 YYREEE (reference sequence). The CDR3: CASSLDVSTEAFF. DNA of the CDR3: TGTGCCAGCAGCTTGGATGTGAGCACTGAAGCTTTCTTT.

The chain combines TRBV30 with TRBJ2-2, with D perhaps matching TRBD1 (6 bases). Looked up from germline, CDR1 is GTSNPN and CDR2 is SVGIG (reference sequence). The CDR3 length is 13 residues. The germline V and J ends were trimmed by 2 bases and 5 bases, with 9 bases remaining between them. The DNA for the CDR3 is TGTGCCTGGAGTTGGACAGCTACCGGGGAGCTGTTTTTT. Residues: CAWSWTATGELFF.

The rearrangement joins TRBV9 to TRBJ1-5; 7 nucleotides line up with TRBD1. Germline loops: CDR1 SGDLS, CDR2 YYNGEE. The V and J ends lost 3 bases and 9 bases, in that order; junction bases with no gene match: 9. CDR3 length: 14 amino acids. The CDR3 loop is CASSEGAWGWPQHF. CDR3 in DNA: TGTGCCAGCAGCGAGGGGGCTTGGGGCTGGCCCCAGCATTTT.

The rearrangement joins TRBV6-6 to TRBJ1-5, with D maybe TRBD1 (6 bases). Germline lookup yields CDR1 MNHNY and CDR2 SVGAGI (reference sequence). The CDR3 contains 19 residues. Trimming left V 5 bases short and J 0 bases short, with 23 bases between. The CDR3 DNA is TGTGCCAGCAGTCCGACGCCCACAGGGCCCACGAGTAGCAATCAGCCCCAGCATTTT. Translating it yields CASSPTPTGPTSSNQPQHF.

The CDR3 sequence is CASSLPPGTVNTEAFF. CDR3 DNA: TGTGCCAGCAGCCTTCCCCCCGGGACAGTCAACACTGAAGCTTTCTTT. The chain links TRBV7-2 to TRBJ1-1; 7 nucleotides agree with TRBD1. Germline values: CDR1 SGHTA, CDR2 FQGNSA. The CDR3 sequence is 16 residues long. The J segment lost 2 bases and the V segment lost 5 bases, leaving 11 bases of the junction unmatched.

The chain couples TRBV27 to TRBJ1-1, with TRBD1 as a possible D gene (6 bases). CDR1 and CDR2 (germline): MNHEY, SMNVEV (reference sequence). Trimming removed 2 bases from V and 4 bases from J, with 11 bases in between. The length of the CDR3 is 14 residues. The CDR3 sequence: CASSLNRVGTEAFF. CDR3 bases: TGTGCCAGCAGTTTAAACAGGGTGGGCACTGAAGCTTTCTTT.

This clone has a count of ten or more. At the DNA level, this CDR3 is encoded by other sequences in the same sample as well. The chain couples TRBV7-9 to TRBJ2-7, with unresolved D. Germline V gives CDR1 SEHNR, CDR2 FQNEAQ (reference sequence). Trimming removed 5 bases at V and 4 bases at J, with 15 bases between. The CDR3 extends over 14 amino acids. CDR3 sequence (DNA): TGTGCCAGCAGCCCACCAGCTGGCGGTTACGAGCAGTACTTC. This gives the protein CASSPPAGGYEQYF. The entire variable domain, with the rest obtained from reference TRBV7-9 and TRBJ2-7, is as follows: DTGVSQNPRHKITKRGQNVTFRCDPISEHNRLYWYRQTLGQGPEFLTYFQNEAQLEKSRLLSDRFSAERPKGSFSTLEIQRTEQGDSAMYLCASSPPAGGYEQYFGPGTRLTVT.

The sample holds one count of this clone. This chain's CDR3 is CASSTVRGGNTEAFF. In DNA form, the CDR3 reads TGTGCCAGCAGTACGGTGCGGGGTGGGAACACTGAAGCTTTCTTT. V and J are TRBV27 and TRBJ1-1; unclear D gene. CDR1 is MNHEY and CDR2 is SMNVEV in the germline V gene (reference sequence). V was trimmed by 5 bases and J by 1 base, leaving 14 bases between them. This CDR3 comprises 15 residues.

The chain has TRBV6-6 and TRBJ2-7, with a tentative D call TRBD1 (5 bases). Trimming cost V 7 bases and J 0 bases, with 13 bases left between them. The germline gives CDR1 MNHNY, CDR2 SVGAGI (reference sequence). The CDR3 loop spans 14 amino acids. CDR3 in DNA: TGTGCCAGCACCATAAGCCAGGGCTCCTACGAGCAGTACTTC. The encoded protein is CASTISQGSYEQYF.

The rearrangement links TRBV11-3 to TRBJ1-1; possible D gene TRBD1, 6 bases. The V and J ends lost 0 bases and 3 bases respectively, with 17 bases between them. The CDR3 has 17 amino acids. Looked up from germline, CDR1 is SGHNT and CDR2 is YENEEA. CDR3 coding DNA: TGTGCCAGCAGCTTAGAGGGGGGGGCCTTTTGGGACACTGAAGCTTTCTTT. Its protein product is CASSLEGGAFWDTEAFF. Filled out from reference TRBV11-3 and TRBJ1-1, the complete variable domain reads EAGVVQSPRYKIIEKKQPVAFWCNPISGHNTLYWYLQNLGQGPELLIRYENEEAVDDSQLPKDRFSAERLKGVDSTLKIQPAELGDSAVYLCASSLEGGAFWDTEAFFGQGTRLTVV.

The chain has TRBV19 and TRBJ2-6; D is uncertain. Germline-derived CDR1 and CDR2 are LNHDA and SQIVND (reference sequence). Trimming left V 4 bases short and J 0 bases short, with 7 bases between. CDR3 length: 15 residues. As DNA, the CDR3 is TGTGCCAGTAGTACCATCATCTCTGGGGCCAACGTCCTGACTTTC. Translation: CASSTIISGANVLTF.

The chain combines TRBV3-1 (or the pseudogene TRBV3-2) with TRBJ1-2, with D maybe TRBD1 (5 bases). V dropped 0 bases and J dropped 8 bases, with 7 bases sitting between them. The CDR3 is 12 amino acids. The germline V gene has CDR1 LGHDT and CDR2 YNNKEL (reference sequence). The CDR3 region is CASSQDRGGYTF. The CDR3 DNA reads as TGTGCCAGCAGCCAAGATAGGGGCGGCTACACCTTC.

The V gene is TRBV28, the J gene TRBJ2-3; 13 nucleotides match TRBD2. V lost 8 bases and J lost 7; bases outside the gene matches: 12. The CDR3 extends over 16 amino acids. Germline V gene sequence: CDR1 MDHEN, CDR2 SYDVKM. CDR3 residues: CASQLAGGPGDNTQYF. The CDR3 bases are TGTGCCAGCCAACTAGCGGGGGGGCCCGGAGATAATACGCAGTATTTT.

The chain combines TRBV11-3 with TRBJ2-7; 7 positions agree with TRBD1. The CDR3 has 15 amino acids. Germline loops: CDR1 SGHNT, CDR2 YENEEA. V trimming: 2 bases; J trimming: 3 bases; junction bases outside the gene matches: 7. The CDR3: CASSLPSGTVYEQYF. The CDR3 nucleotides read TGTGCCAGCAGCTTACCTTCAGGGACAGTCTACGAGCAGTACTTC.

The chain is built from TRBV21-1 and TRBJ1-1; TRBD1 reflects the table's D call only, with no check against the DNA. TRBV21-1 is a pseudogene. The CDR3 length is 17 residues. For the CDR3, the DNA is TGTGCCAGCAGCAAAGGGCAGGGGGTCGGAATGGACACTGAAGCTTTCTTT. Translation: CASSKGQGVGMDTEAFF.

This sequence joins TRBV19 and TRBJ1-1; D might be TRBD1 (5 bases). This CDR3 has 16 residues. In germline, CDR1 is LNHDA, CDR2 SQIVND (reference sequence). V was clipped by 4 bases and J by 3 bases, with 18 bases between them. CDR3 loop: CASSTLTVLDYTEAFF. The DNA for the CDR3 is TGTGCCAGTAGTACCTTGACAGTTCTTGACTACACTGAAGCTTTCTTT.

The CDR3 spells CASSNRDRASSGANVLTF. The CDR3 DNA sequence: TGTGCCAGTAGTAACCGGGACAGGGCAAGCTCTGGGGCCAACGTCCTGACTTTC. V and J are TRBV19 and TRBJ2-6; 9 bases line up with TRBD1. V lost 4 bases to trimming and J lost 0 bases; unmatched junction nucleotides: 7. CDR1 and CDR2 (germline): LNHDA, SQIVND (reference sequence). The CDR3 totals 18 residues.

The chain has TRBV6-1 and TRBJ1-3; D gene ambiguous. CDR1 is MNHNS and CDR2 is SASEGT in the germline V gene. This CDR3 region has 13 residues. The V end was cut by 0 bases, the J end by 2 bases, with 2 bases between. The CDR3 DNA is TGTGCCAGCAGTGAAGCCACTGGAAACACCATATATTTT. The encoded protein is CASSEATGNTIYF.

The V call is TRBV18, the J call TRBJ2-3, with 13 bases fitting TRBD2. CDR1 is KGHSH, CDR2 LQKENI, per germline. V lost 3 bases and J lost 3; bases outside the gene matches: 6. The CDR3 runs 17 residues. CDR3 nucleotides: TGTGCCAGCTCACCGGGGACTAGCGGGGCACGGACAGATACGCAGTATTTT. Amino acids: CASSPGTSGARTDTQYF.

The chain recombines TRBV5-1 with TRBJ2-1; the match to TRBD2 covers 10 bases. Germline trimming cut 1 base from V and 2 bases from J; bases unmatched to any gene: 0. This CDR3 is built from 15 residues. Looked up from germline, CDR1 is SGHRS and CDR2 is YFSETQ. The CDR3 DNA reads TGCGCCAGCAGCTTGAGCGGGGGGGCCTACAATGAGCAGTTCTTC. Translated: CASSLSGGAYNEQFF.

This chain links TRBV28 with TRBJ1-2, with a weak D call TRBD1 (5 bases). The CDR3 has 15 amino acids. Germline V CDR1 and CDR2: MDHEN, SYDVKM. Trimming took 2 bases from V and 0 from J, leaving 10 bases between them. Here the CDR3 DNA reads TGTGCCAGCAGTTTAGTCTGGGGCCCTAACTATGGCTACACCTTC. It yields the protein CASSLVWGPNYGYTF.

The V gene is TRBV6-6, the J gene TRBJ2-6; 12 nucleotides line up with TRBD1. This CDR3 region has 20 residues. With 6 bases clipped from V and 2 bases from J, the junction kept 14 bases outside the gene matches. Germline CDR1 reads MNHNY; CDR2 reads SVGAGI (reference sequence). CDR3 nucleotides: TGTGCCAGCAGCATTCCCCGGGACAGGGGGCGAATAGCTGGGGCCAACGTCCTGACTTTC. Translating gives CASSIPRDRGRIAGANVLTF.

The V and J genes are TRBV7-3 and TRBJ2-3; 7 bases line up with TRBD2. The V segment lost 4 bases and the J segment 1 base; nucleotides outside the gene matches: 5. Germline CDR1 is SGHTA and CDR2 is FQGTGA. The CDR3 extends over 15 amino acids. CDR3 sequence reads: CASSSHGGGTDTQYF. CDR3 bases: TGTGCCAGCAGCTCCCATGGGGGGGGCACAGATACGCAGTATTTT.

The CDR3 here is CASSPLQGSDTQYF. The CDR3 DNA sequence: TGTGCCAGCAGCCCTCTGCAGGGTAGCGATACGCAGTATTTT. J is TRBJ2-3 and V is TRBV5-6, with TRBD1 as a possible D gene (5 bases). From germline, CDR1 is SGHDT and CDR2 YYEEEE. CDR3 length: 14 residues. With 4 bases removed from V and 6 bases from J, the gap between germline ends came to 15 bases.

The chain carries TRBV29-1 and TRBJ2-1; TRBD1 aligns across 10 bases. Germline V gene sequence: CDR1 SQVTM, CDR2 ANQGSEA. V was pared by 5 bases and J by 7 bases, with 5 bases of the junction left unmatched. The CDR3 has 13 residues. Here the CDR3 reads CSVIPDRGNEQFF. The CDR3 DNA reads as TGCAGCGTTATCCCGGACAGGGGGAATGAGCAGTTCTTC.

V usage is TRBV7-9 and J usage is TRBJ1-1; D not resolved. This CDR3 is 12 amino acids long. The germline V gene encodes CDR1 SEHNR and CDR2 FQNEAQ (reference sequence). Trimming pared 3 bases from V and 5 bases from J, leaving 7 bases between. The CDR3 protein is CASSFGSTEAFF. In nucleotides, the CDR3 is TGTGCCAGCAGCTTCGGGTCGACTGAAGCTTTCTTT.

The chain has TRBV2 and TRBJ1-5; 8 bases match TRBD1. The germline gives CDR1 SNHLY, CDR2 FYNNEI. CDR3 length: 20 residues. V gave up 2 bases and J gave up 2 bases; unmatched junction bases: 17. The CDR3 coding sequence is TGTGCCAGCAGTGAACGGGACAGGCAGGTCCCTTCCTCGGGCAATCAGCCCCAGCATTTT. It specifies CASSERDRQVPSSGNQPQHF.